The rows below give T cell receptor beta chains drawn from one sample of a study of blood T cell repertoires in COVID-19. Method: immunoSEQ multiplex PCR; TCRdb's copy keeps in-frame clones and lacks some. The sample shows more than 250,000 clones, nearly 90% of them seen only once. Sequencing was performed on PBMCs or T cells enriched from blood (not recorded which). All receptors derive from a woman younger than 30 with acute COVID-19. The CDR3 runs from the conserved cysteine through the conserved F or W. Fields, in order: J gene, D gene, clone size, V gene, CDR3 protein, CDR3 DNA. The D gene is left open where the match is weak. Clone size is shown for a subset of rows, as once, few, many or a class of expanded clone.

J: TRBJ1-3
D: -
size: -
V: TRBV25-1
CDR3: CASSARISGNTIYF
DNA: TGTGCCAGCAGTGCTAGGATCTCTGGAAACACCATATATTTT

J: TRBJ1-2
D: TRBD1
size: -
V: TRBV27
CDR3: CASSLEGDRDIEGYTF
DNA: TGTGCCAGCAGTTTAGAGGGGGACAGGGACATTGAAGGCTACACCTTC

J: TRBJ2-1
D: -
size: once
V: TRBV4-3
CDR3: CASSHGTPTYNEQFF
DNA: TGCGCCAGCAGCCACGGGACACCCACCTACAATGAGCAGTTCTTC

J: TRBJ1-4
D: -
size: -
V: TRBV30
CDR3: CAWSVRRNEKLFF
DNA: TGTGCCTGGAGCGTGAGAAGAAATGAAAAACTGTTTTTT

J: TRBJ1-5
D: -
size: -
V: TRBV30
CDR3: CAWSVSRTDYSNQPQHF
DNA: TGTGCCTGGAGTGTAAGTAGGACAGACTATAGCAATCAGCCCCAGCATTTT

J: TRBJ1-5
D: -
size: -
V: TRBV5-6
CDR3: CASSLAPGNQPQHF
DNA: TGTGCCAGCAGCTTAGCCCCGGGAAATCAGCCCCAGCATTTT

J: TRBJ2-1
D: TRBD2
size: -
V: TRBV13
CDR3: CASSFGLAGGKEQFF
DNA: TGTGCCAGCAGCTTCGGGCTAGCGGGTGGGAAAGAGCAGTTCTTC

J: TRBJ1-2
D: TRBD1
size: -
V: TRBV3-1/TRBV3-2
CDR3: CASSQEAQGAVGYTF
DNA: TGTGCCAGCAGCCAAGAGGCTCAGGGGGCGGTTGGCTACACCTTC

J: TRBJ1-6
D: -
size: -
V: TRBV6-5
CDR3: CASSLGGARNSPLHF
DNA: TGTGCCAGCAGTTTGGGAGGGGCTAGGAATTCACCCCTCCACTTT

J: TRBJ2-7
D: TRBD2
size: -
V: TRBV6-5
CDR3: CASRTSGNYEQYF
DNA: TGTGCCAGCAGGACTAGCGGGAACTACGAGCAGTACTTC

J: TRBJ1-4
D: TRBD1
size: -
V: TRBV10-3
CDR3: CAIRRDRGLGNEKLFF
DNA: TGTGCCATCAGGAGGGACAGGGGGCTCGGTAATGAAAAACTGTTTTTT

J: TRBJ2-4
D: TRBD1
size: -
V: TRBV15
CDR3: CATSIEGTGTKNIQYF
DNA: TGTGCCACCAGCATAGAAGGGACAGGGACCAAAAACATTCAGTACTTC

J: TRBJ2-7
D: -
size: -
V: TRBV19
CDR3: CASSSQGELGEQYF
DNA: TGTGCCAGTAGCTCACAGGGAGAGTTGGGCGAGCAGTACTTC

J: TRBJ1-4
D: -
size: -
V: TRBV5-4
CDR3: CASSFRGNNEKLFF
DNA: TGTGCCAGCAGCTTTAGAGGGAATAATGAAAAACTGTTTTTT

J: TRBJ2-3
D: -
size: -
V: TRBV29-1
CDR3: CSVWASETDTQYF
DNA: TGCAGCGTTTGGGCTAGCGAAACAGATACGCAGTATTTT

J: TRBJ1-2
D: TRBD1
size: -
V: TRBV7-2
CDR3: CASSRQGHYRYYGYTF
DNA: TGTGCCAGCAGTCGACAGGGGCACTATAGGTACTATGGCTACACCTTC

J: TRBJ1-1
D: -
size: -
V: TRBV4-1
CDR3: CASRVPGGNTEAFF
DNA: TGCGCCAGCAGGGTCCCCGGGGGTAACACTGAAGCTTTCTTT

J: TRBJ2-1
D: -
size: -
V: TRBV2
CDR3: CASSAEGGSYNEQFF
DNA: TGTGCCAGCAGTGCTGAAGGGGGCTCCTACAATGAGCAGTTCTTC

J: TRBJ1-1
D: TRBD1
size: -
V: TRBV30
CDR3: CAWAGGGNTEAFF
DNA: TGTGCCTGGGCAGGGGGCGGGAACACTGAAGCTTTCTTT

J: TRBJ2-2
D: -
size: -
V: TRBV29-1
CDR3: CSVGSGYTNTGELFF
DNA: TGCAGCGTTGGAAGCGGGTACACGAACACCGGGGAGCTGTTTTTT

J: TRBJ1-4
D: -
size: -
V: TRBV7-9
CDR3: CASSVSGGRQAFNEKLFF
DNA: TGTGCCAGCAGCGTTAGCGGAGGTCGCCAGGCCTTTAATGAAAAACTGTTTTTT

J: TRBJ1-5
D: -
size: -
V: TRBV7-8
CDR3: CASSLVGRAGYNQPQHF
DNA: TGTGCCAGCAGCTTAGTCGGGAGGGCAGGCTACAATCAGCCCCAGCATTTT

J: TRBJ1-4
D: -
size: -
V: TRBV5-8
CDR3: CASSLGTLRTTNEKLFF
DNA: TGTGCCAGCAGCTTGGGAACGCTGCGAACTACTAATGAAAAACTGTTTTTT

J: TRBJ1-5
D: -
size: -
V: TRBV19
CDR3: CASIGRIQGSNQPQHF
DNA: TGTGCCAGTATAGGGAGGATCCAGGGAAGCAATCAGCCCCAGCATTTT

J: TRBJ2-5
D: TRBD2
size: -
V: TRBV29-1
CDR3: CSVEVAGGTQYF
DNA: TGCAGCGTTGAAGTAGCGGGCGGGACCCAGTACTTC

J: TRBJ1-2
D: -
size: -
V: TRBV14
CDR3: CASSLSMGGRYGYTF
DNA: TGTGCCAGCAGCCTGTCAATGGGGGGGAGGTATGGCTACACCTTC